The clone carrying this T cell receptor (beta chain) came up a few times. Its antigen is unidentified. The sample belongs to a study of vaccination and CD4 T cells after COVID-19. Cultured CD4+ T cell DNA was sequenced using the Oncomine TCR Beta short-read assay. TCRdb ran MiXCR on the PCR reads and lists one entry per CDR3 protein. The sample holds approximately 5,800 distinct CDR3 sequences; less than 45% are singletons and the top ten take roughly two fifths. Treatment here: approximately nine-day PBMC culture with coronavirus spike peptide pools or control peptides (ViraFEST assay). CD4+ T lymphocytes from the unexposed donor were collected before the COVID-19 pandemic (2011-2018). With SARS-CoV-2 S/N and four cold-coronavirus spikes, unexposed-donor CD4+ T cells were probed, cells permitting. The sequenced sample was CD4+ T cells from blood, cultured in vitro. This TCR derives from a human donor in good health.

The DNA of the CDR3 is TGTGCCAGCAGTTACTCGATCCCAGCGGTTAGCACAGATACGCAGTATTTT. It is translated as CASSYSIPAVSTDTQYF. This chain joins TRBV6-5 and TRBJ2-3, with D tentatively TRBD2 (5 bases). CDR1 is MNHEY and CDR2 is SVGAGI in the germline V gene. V was pared by 0 bases and J by 0 bases, with 13 bases between. This CDR3 contains 17 residues.